The T cell receptor (beta chain) under discussion was sequenced for a study of cytomegalovirus exposure and HLA in healthy donors. About the study: The 110 million or so unique TCR beta sequences, from roughly 170 million T cells, were found by an earlier analysis. Findings and limits, study-wide: CMV serostatus was the sole immune exposure data available.

A note on this clone: Its antigen is unknown.

A multiplex PCR was run with 60 Vbeta primers and 13 Jbeta primers. Measured with immunoSEQ multiplex PCR; TCRdb has only the in-frame clones, and not every one. The listing records roughly 34,000 clones. The CDR3 is 16 amino acids. CDR1 and CDR2 (germline): LGHNA, YSLEER. V was clipped by 4 bases and J by 6 bases, with 19 bases between them. The specimen sequenced was PBMCs. The source of this sequence is a middle-aged man in good health and CMV-seronegative. This chain joins TRBV4-3 and TRBJ2-1; no definite D call. The CDR3 loop is CASSLGPGSVGNEQFF. The CDR3 nucleotides read TGCGCCAGCAGCCTAGGCCCCGGGTCGGTCGGCAATGAGCAGTTCTTC.